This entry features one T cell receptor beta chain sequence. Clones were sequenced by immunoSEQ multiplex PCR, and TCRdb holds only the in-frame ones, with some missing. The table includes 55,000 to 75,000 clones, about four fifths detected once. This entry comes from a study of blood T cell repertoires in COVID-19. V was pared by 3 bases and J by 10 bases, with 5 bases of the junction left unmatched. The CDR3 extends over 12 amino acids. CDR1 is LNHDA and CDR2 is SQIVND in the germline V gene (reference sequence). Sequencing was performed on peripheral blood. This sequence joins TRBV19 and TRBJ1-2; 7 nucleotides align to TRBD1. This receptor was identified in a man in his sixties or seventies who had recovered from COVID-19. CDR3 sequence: CASSIRTGAYTF. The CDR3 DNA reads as TGTGCCAGTAGTATCCGCACAGGGGCCTACACCTTC.